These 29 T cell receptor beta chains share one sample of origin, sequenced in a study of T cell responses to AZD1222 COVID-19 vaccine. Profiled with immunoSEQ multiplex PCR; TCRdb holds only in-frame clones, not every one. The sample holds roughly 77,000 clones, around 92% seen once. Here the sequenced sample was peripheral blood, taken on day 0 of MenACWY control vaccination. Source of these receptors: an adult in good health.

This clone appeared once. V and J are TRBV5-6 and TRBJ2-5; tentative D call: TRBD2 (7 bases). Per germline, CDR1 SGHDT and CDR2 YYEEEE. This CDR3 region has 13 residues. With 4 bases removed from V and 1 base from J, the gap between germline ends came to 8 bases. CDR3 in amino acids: CASSRGGQETQYF. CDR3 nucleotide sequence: TGTGCCAGCAGCAGGGGGGGCCAAGAGACCCAGTACTTC.

The CDR3 DNA reads as TGTGCCAGCAGTGGACTAAACTACGGAGAGCAGTACTTC. Translating gives CASSGLNYGEQYF. The V gene is TRBV12-3 or TRBV12-4, the J gene TRBJ2-7; D is possibly TRBD2 (6 bases). With 5 bases removed from V and 7 bases from J, the gap between germline ends came to 15 bases. CDR3 length equals 13 residues.

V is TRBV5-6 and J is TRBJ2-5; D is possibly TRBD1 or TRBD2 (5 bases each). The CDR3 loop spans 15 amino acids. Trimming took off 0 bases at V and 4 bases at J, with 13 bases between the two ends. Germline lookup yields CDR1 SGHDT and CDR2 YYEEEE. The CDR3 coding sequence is TGTGCCAGCAGCTTGGCCGGGACCCCTAGAGAGACCCAGTACTTC. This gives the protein CASSLAGTPRETQYF.

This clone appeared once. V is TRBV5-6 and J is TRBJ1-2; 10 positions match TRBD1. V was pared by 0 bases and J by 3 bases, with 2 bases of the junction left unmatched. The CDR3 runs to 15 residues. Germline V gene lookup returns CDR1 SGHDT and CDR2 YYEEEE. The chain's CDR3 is CASSLVGTGDYGYTF. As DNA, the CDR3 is TGTGCCAGCAGCTTGGTCGGGACAGGGGACTATGGCTACACCTTC.

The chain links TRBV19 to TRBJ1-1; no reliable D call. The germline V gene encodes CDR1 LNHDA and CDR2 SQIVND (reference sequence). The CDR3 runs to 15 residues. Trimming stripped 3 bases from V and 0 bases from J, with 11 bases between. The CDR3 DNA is TGTGCCAGTAGTATTGCCGGGAAAATGAACACTGAAGCTTTCTTT. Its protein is CASSIAGKMNTEAFF.

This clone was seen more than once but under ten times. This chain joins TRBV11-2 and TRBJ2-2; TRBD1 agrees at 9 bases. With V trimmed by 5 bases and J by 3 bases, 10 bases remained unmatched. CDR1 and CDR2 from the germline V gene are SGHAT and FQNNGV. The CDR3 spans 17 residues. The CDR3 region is CASSPLQGQGYTGELFF. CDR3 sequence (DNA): TGTGCCAGCAGCCCATTACAGGGACAGGGATACACCGGGGAGCTGTTTTTT.

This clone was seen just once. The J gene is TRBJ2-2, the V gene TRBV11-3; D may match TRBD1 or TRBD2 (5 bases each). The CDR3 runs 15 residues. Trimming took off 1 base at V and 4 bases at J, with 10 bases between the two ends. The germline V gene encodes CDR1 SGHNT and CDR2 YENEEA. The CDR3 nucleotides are TGTGCCAGCAGCTTAGTAGGTGGGGGCACCGGGGAGCTGTTTTTT. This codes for CASSLVGGGTGELFF.

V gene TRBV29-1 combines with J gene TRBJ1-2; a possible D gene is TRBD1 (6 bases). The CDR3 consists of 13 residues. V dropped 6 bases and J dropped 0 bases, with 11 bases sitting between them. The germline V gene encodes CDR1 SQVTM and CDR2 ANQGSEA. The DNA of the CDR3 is TGCAGCGTCCTCAGGGGAACTAACTATGGCTACACCTTC. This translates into CSVLRGTNYGYTF.

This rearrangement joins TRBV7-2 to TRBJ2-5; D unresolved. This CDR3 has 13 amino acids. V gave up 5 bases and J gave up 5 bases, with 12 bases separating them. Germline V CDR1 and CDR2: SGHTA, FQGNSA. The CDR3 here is CASSPQMRETQYF. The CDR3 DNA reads TGTGCCAGCAGCCCCCAGATGAGGGAGACCCAGTACTTC.

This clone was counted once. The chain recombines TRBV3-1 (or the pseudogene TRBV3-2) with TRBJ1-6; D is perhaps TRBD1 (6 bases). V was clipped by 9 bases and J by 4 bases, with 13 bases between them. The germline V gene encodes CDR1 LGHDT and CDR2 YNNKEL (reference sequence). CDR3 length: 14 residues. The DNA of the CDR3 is TGTGCCAGTCGGGGGGCTCCGTATAATTCACCCCTCCACTTT. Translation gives CASRGAPYNSPLHF.

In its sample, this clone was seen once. CDR3 bases: TGTGCCAGCAGCCCCGGGCTACTAGCGGGAGTTCGGGACGAGCAGTACTTC. Translation: CASSPGLLAGVRDEQYF. The V and J genes are TRBV11-2 and TRBJ2-7, with 11 bases matching TRBD2. CDR1 is SGHAT, CDR2 FQNNGV, per germline. This CDR3 spans 17 amino acids. J was trimmed by 5 bases and V by 5 bases; bases with no gene match: 14.

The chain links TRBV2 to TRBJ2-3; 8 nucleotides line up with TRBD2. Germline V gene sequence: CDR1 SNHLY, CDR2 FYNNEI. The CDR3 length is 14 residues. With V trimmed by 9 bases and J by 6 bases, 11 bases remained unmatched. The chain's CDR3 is CARQRLAIGDTQYF. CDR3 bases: TGTGCCAGGCAACGACTAGCGATAGGGGATACGCAGTATTTT.

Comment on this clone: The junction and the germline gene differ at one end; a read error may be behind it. The CDR3 DNA is TGCGCCAGCAGCTTAGATGGACCTCCGAACACCGGGGAACTGTTTTTT. This translates into CASSLDGPPNTGELFF. The J gene is TRBJ2-2, the V gene TRBV5-1; D possibly corresponds to TRBD2 (5 bases). This CDR3 has 16 residues. Germline-derived CDR1 and CDR2 are SGHRS and YFSETQ. Complete variable domain (other parts from reference TRBV5-1 and TRBJ2-2): KAGVTQTPRYLIKTRGQQVTLSCSPISGHRSVSWYQQTPGQGLQFLFEYFSETQRNKGNFPGRFSGRQFSNSRSEMNVSTLELGDSALYLCASSLDGPPNTGELFFGEGSRLTVL.

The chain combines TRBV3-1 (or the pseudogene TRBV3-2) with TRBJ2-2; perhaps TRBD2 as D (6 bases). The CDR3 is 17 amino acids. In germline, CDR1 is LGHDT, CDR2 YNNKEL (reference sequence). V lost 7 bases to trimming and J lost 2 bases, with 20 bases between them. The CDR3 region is CASTVGSQAGNTGELFF. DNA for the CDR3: TGTGCCAGCACCGTCGGAAGTCAAGCGGGTAACACCGGGGAGCTGTTTTTT.

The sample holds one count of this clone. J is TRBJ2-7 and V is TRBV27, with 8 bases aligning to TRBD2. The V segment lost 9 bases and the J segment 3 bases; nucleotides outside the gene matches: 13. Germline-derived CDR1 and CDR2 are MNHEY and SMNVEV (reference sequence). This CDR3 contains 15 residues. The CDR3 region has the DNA TGTGCCAGTGGCCCGGGGGGGCAGCTAGGCTACGAGCAGTACTTC. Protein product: CASGPGGQLGYEQYF.

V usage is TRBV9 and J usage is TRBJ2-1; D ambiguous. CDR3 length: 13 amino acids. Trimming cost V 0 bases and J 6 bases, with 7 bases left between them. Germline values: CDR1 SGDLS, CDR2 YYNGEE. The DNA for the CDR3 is TGTGCCAGCAGCGTAGGACCACCCAATGAGCAGTTCTTC. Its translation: CASSVGPPNEQFF. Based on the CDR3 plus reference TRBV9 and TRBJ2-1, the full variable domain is DSGVTQTPKHLITATGQRVTLRCSPRSGDLSVYWYQQSLDQGLQFLIQYYNGEERAKGNILERFSAQQFPDLHSELNLSSLELGDSALYFCASSVGPPNEQFFGPGTRLTVL.

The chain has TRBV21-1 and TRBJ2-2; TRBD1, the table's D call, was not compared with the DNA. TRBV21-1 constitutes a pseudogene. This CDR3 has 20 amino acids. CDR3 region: CASSKSLFGSETGRPGELFF. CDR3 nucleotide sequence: TGTGCCAGCAGCAAAAGTCTATTTGGGTCTGAGACAGGGCGTCCCGGGGAGCTGTTTTTT.

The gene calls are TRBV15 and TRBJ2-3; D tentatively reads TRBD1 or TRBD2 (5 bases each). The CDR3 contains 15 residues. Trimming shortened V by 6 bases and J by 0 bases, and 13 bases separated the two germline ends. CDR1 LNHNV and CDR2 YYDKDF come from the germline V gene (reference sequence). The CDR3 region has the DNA TGTGCCACCAGAGAAGGGACCGGGAGCACAGATACGCAGTATTTT. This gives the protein CATREGTGSTDTQYF.

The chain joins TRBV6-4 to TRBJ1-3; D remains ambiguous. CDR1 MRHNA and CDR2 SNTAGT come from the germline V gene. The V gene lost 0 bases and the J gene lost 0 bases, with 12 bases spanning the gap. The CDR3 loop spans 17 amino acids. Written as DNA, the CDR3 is TGTGCCAGCAGTGACTCTCTGGGATCCCGCTCTGGAAACACCATATATTTT. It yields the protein CASSDSLGSRSGNTIYF.

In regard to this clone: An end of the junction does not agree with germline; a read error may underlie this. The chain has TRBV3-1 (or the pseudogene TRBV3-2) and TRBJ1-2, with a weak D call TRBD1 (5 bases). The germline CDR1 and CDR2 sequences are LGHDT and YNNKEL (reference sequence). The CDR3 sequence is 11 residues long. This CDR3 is CASSSSEGPYF. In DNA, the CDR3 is TGTGCCAGCAGCTCCAGCGAGGGGCCTTACTTC.

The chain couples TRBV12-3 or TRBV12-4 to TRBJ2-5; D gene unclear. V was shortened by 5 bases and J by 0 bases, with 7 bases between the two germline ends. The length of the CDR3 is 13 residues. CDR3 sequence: CASSRTYQETQYF. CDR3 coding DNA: TGTGCCAGCAGTCGGACCTACCAAGAGACCCAGTACTTC.

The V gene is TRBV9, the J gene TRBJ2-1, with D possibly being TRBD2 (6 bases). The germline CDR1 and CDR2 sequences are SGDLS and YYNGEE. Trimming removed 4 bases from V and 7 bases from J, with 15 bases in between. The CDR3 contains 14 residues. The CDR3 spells CASSLLLATNEQFF. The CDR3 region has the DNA TGTGCCAGCAGCCTGCTTCTAGCGACTAATGAGCAGTTCTTC.

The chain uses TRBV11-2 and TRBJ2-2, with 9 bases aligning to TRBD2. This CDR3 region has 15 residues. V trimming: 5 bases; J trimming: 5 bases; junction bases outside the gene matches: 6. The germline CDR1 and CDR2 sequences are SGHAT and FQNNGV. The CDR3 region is CASSSGTSFTGELFF. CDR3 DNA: TGTGCCAGCAGCAGTGGGACTAGCTTTACCGGGGAGCTGTTTTTT.

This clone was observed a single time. The CDR3 here is CASSPLLGGATNEKLFF. The CDR3 DNA reads TGTGCCAGCAGCCCCCTGTTAGGGGGCGCAACTAATGAAAAACTGTTTTTT. The chain couples TRBV7-2 to TRBJ1-4, with 7 nucleotides matching TRBD1. V shed 5 bases and J 0 bases; nucleotides not matched to a gene: 9. The CDR3 sequence is 17 residues long. CDR1 and CDR2 (germline): SGHTA, FQGNSA.

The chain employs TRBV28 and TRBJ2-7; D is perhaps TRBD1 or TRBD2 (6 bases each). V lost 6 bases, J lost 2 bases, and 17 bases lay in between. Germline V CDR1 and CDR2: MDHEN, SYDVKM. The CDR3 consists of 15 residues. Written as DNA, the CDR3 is TGTGCCAGCAGCCCGGGGGCCAGGGTGCCCTACGAGCAGTACTTC. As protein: CASSPGARVPYEQYF. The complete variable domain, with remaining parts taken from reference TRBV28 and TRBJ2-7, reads DVKVTQSSRYLVKRTGEKVFLECVQDMDHENMFWYRQDPGLGLRLIYFSYDVKMKEKGDIPEGYSVSREKKERFSLILESASTNQTSMYLCASSPGARVPYEQYFGPGTRLTVT.

As DNA, the CDR3 is TGCAGTGCTAGTTGGGGTCTTGGTGGATACGAGCAGTACTTC. Protein product: CSASWGLGGYEQYF. The genes are TRBV20-1 and TRBJ2-7; D ambiguous. V lost 3 bases and J 4 bases, leaving 16 bases between the germline ends. This CDR3 comprises 14 residues. The germline gives CDR1 DFQATT, CDR2 SNEGSKA (reference sequence).

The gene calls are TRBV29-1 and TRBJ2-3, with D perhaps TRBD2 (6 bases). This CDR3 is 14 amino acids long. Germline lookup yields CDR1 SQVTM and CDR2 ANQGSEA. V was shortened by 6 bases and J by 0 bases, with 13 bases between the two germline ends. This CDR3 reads CSVPTAGSTDTQYF. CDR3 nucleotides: TGCAGCGTCCCAACTGCGGGGAGCACAGATACGCAGTATTTT.

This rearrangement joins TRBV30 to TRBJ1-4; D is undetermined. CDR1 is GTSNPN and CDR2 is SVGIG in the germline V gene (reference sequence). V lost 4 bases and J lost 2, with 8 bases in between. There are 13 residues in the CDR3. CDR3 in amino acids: CAWNPGTNEKLFF. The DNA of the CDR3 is TGTGCCTGGAACCCCGGGACTAATGAAAAACTGTTTTTT.

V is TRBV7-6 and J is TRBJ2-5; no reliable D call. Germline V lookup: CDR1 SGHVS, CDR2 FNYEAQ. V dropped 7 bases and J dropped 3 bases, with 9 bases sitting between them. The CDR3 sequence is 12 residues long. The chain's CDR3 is CASKNREETQYF. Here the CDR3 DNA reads TGTGCCAGCAAGAACCGGGAAGAGACCCAGTACTTC.